Presented here are 25 T cell receptor beta chains from one specimen sequenced in a study of blood T cell repertoires in COVID-19. Method: immunoSEQ multiplex PCR; TCRdb's copy keeps in-frame clones and lacks some. The sample contains 200,000 to 250,000 clones, roughly 79% of which appear only once. The sample was PBMCs or T cells enriched from blood (not recorded which). These TCRs come from a man aged 40-50 years who had recovered from COVID-19.

This chain connects TRBV4-1 to TRBJ1-3, with D unclear. V lost 1 base to trimming and J lost 4 bases, with 14 bases between them. CDR3 length equals 16 residues. Per germline, CDR1 MGHRA and CDR2 YSYEKL. The CDR3: CASSQAAGTWGNTIYF. CDR3 DNA: TGCGCCAGCAGCCAAGCCGCAGGCACCTGGGGAAACACCATATATTTT.

The J gene is TRBJ1-1, the V gene TRBV12-1; no DNA check was done on the table's D call, TRBD1. TRBV12-1 is shown as a pseudogene. The CDR3 runs to 14 residues. CDR3 DNA sequence: TGTGCCAGCAGCCCACAGGGGATGAACACTGAAGCTTTCTTT. Translated, it gives CASSPQGMNTEAFF.

This rearrangement joins TRBV11-1 to TRBJ1-1, with 8 nucleotides matching TRBD1. Germline values: CDR1 SGHAT, CDR2 FQDESV (reference sequence). CDR3 size: 14 residues. V shed 5 bases and J 3 bases; nucleotides not matched to a gene: 5. CDR3 DNA: TGTGCCAGCAGCCCCGGGACAGGTCACACTGAAGCTTTCTTT. The encoded protein is CASSPGTGHTEAFF.

The V gene is TRBV12-3 or TRBV12-4, the J gene TRBJ2-2; D call uncertain. The ends were cut back, 6 bases at V and 3 bases at J, with 8 bases in the middle. The CDR3 loop spans 13 amino acids. CDR3 in amino acids: CASRTDYTGELFF. The CDR3 region has the DNA TGTGCCAGCAGGACCGACTACACCGGGGAGCTGTTTTTT.

V and J are TRBV7-3 and TRBJ2-3, with 11 nucleotides matching TRBD2. From germline, CDR1 is SGHTA and CDR2 FQGTGA. The CDR3 contains 16 residues. V dropped 6 bases and J dropped 2; count of bases not matched to a gene: 7. The CDR3 nucleotides read TGTGCCAGCAGGTCCGGGACTAGCGGCATCACAGATACGCAGTATTTT. Its translation is CASRSGTSGITDTQYF.

This chain joins TRBV7-9 and TRBJ2-1; 11 nucleotides align to TRBD2. With 6 bases clipped from V and 5 bases from J, the junction kept 12 bases outside the gene matches. The CDR3 has 17 residues. The germline CDR1 and CDR2 sequences are SEHNR and FQNEAQ (reference sequence). CDR3 region: CASRLRALAGGDNEQFF. DNA for the CDR3: TGTGCCAGCAGACTTAGAGCATTAGCGGGAGGGGACAATGAGCAGTTCTTC.

This chain uses TRBV6-2 or TRBV6-3 with TRBJ2-5, with 8 nucleotides matching TRBD1. In germline, CDR1 is MNHEY, CDR2 SVGEGT. The V and J ends lost 5 bases and 4 bases, in that order; junction bases with no gene match: 12. The CDR3 loop spans 16 amino acids. CDR3 nucleotides: TGTGCCAGCAGTCCATTAGCCGGGACAGGCTCAGAGACCCAGTACTTC. Residues: CASSPLAGTGSETQYF.

The gene calls are TRBV2 and TRBJ1-2; D perhaps matches TRBD1 (5 bases). The germline V gene encodes CDR1 SNHLY and CDR2 FYNNEI. The CDR3 covers 12 residues. V lost 10 bases to trimming and J lost 8 bases, with 17 bases between them. CDR3: CATSTEQWGYTF. The CDR3 DNA reads TGTGCCACCTCGACAGAACAATGGGGCTACACCTTC.

V usage is TRBV5-1 and J usage is TRBJ2-2, with 8 bases aligning to TRBD2. V was pared by 4 bases and J by 7 bases, with 3 bases of the junction left unmatched. CDR1 and CDR2 from the germline V gene are SGHRS and YFSETQ. The CDR3 has 13 amino acids. CDR3 DNA: TGCGCCAGCAGCGGAGGGACTAGCGGGGAGCTGTTTTTT. Protein sequence: CASSGGTSGELFF.

The chain couples TRBV6-4 to TRBJ1-1; 7 bases fit TRBD1. The CDR3 extends over 16 amino acids. The junction had 11 bases not matched to a gene; V was cut back by 2 bases and J by 5 bases. The germline gives CDR1 MRHNA, CDR2 SNTAGT. The CDR3 loop is CASSDRPEGARTEAFF. In DNA form, the CDR3 reads TGTGCCAGCAGTGACCGACCTGAGGGGGCGCGGACTGAAGCTTTCTTT.

In this sample, this clone turned up once. CDR3: CASVSIGDSYGYTF. The CDR3 nucleotides read TGTGCCAGCGTATCCATTGGGGACAGCTATGGCTACACCTTC. V gene TRBV27 combines with J gene TRBJ1-2; 7 nucleotides align to TRBD1. The CDR3 length is 14 residues. The trim removed 8 bases at V and 4 bases at J, leaving 10 bases unmatched. The germline V gene encodes CDR1 MNHEY and CDR2 SMNVEV (reference sequence).

The chain links TRBV30 to TRBJ2-3, with 9 nucleotides matching TRBD2. This CDR3 is built from 13 residues. V lost 0 bases and J lost 5; bases outside the gene matches: 0. The germline V gene encodes CDR1 GTSNPN and CDR2 SVGIG (reference sequence). The CDR3 reads CAWSVAGGDTQYF. The CDR3 nucleotides read TGTGCCTGGAGTGTAGCGGGAGGAGATACGCAGTATTTT.

The V gene is TRBV6-1, the J gene TRBJ1-2; D gene uncertain. The germline V gene has CDR1 MNHNS and CDR2 SASEGT. The CDR3 is 15 residues long. With 0 bases removed from V and 3 bases from J, the gap between germline ends came to 11 bases. As DNA, the CDR3 is TGTGCCAGCAGTGAAGCGGGCACCCAGGACTATGGCTACACCTTC. Its translation is CASSEAGTQDYGYTF.

The chain couples TRBV19 to TRBJ1-3, with D uncertain. Germline lookup yields CDR1 LNHDA and CDR2 SQIVND (reference sequence). Trimming shortened V by 9 bases and J by 3 bases, and 18 bases separated the two germline ends. The CDR3 totals 15 residues. This CDR3 reads CASRSISGGGNTIYF. Here the CDR3 DNA reads TGTGCCAGCCGTAGTATATCAGGAGGTGGAAACACCATATATTTT.

The chain uses TRBV19 and TRBJ2-7; TRBD1 agrees at 8 bases. The length of the CDR3 is 15 residues. With 1 base clipped from V and 12 bases from J, the junction kept 14 bases outside the gene matches. Per germline, CDR1 LNHDA and CDR2 SQIVND (reference sequence). The CDR3 sequence is CASSIASGTGSFRYF. The CDR3 DNA follows: TGTGCCAGTAGTATAGCCTCCGGGACAGGCTCTTTCAGGTACTTC.

This clone appeared a few times. Other nucleotide sequences from this sample produce the same CDR3. This CDR3 reads CASSPGTANTGELFF. The CDR3 DNA reads as TGCGCCAGCAGCCCGGGGACAGCGAACACCGGGGAGCTGTTTTTT. The chain combines TRBV5-1 with TRBJ2-2, with 7 bases identical to TRBD1. Trimming at V came to 4 bases and at J to 0 bases, leaving 3 bases not matched to a gene. Germline V gene data show CDR1 as SGHRS and CDR2 as YFSETQ. CDR3 length equals 15 residues.

The chain combines TRBV28 with TRBJ2-3; D unresolved. Germline assignment: CDR1 MDHEN and CDR2 SYDVKM. The V gene lost 4 bases and the J gene lost 9 bases, with 11 bases spanning the gap. This CDR3 has 12 amino acids. The CDR3 sequence: CASSSSAKTQYF. CDR3 DNA: TGTGCCAGCAGTTCTTCAGCGAAAACGCAGTATTTT. The variable domain in full, with the rest retrieved from reference TRBV28 and TRBJ2-3, is DVKVTQSSRYLVKRTGEKVFLECVQDMDHENMFWYRQDPGLGLRLIYFSYDVKMKEKGDIPEGYSVSREKKERFSLILESASTNQTSMYLCASSSSAKTQYFGPGTRLTVL.

The CDR3 coding sequence is TGTGCCAGCAGCCAAGCCCGCGGAACCGGGGAGCTGTTTTTT. Translating gives CASSQARGTGELFF. The chain carries TRBV11-3 and TRBJ2-2; no clear D. This CDR3 has 14 amino acids. V shed 5 bases and J shed 5 bases, with 12 bases lying between them. The germline gives CDR1 SGHNT, CDR2 YENEEA.

The rearrangement links TRBV5-5 to TRBJ1-1; a weak D match, TRBD1 (6 bases). CDR1 and CDR2 from the germline V gene are SGHKS and YYEKEE (reference sequence). V lost 7 bases to trimming and J lost 1 base, with 14 bases between them. The CDR3 covers 14 residues. CDR3 in amino acids: CASDIQGRNTEAFF. CDR3 bases: TGTGCCAGCGACATACAGGGAAGGAACACTGAAGCTTTCTTT.

The sample holds a few counts of this clone. The chain combines TRBV28 with TRBJ2-1, with D maybe TRBD1 (6 bases). This CDR3 is 15 amino acids long. Trimming left V 6 bases short and J 0 bases short, with 12 bases between. The germline V gene has CDR1 MDHEN and CDR2 SYDVKM. The CDR3 coding sequence is TGTGCCAGCAGCATGACAGGAAGCTCCTACAATGAGCAGTTCTTC. Protein: CASSMTGSSYNEQFF.

The chain uses TRBV18 and TRBJ1-1; TRBD1 matches 11 bases. Germline-derived CDR1 and CDR2 are KGHSH and LQKENI. With V trimmed by 2 bases and J by 4 bases, 3 bases remained unmatched. CDR3 size: 15 residues. CDR3 region: CASSPGTGGGTEAFF. The CDR3 DNA follows: TGTGCCAGCTCACCAGGGACAGGGGGAGGCACTGAAGCTTTCTTT.

The J gene is TRBJ2-3, the V gene TRBV6-5; maybe TRBD1 (5 bases). Trimming took off 4 bases at V and 5 bases at J, with 10 bases between the two ends. CDR1 MNHEY and CDR2 SVGAGI come from the germline V gene. The CDR3 loop spans 13 amino acids. The CDR3, as DNA: TGTGCCAGCAGTTTTGGGGCCGTAGATACGCAGTATTTT. This gives the protein CASSFGAVDTQYF.

This clone was counted at least ten times. CDR3 in amino acids: CASSLTAGAHGYTF. In nucleotides, the CDR3 is TGCGCCAGCAGCTTGACGGCGGGGGCGCATGGCTACACCTTC. V gene TRBV5-1 combines with J gene TRBJ1-2; tentatively, D is TRBD1 (6 bases). Trimming cost V 1 base and J 6 bases, with 13 bases left between them. The CDR3 consists of 14 residues. CDR1 is SGHRS and CDR2 is YFSETQ in the germline V gene.

The rearrangement uses TRBV14 and TRBJ2-7; D is perhaps TRBD2 (5 bases). The germline V gene has CDR1 SGHDN and CDR2 FVKESK. Trimming stripped 3 bases from V and 2 bases from J, with 11 bases between. This CDR3 region has 14 residues. The CDR3 region has the DNA TGTGCCAGCAGCCAGGACTGGACGGCCTACGAGCAGTACTTC. Its protein is CASSQDWTAYEQYF.

This chain uses TRBV7-3 with TRBJ2-3, with 7 bases matching TRBD2. The CDR3 contains 14 residues. Germline trimming cut 2 bases from V and 1 base from J; bases unmatched to any gene: 0. The V gene's germline CDR1 is SGHTA and CDR2 FQGTGA. The CDR3 loop reads CASSLLAGTDTQYF. The CDR3 bases are TGTGCCAGCAGCTTACTAGCGGGCACAGATACGCAGTATTTT.